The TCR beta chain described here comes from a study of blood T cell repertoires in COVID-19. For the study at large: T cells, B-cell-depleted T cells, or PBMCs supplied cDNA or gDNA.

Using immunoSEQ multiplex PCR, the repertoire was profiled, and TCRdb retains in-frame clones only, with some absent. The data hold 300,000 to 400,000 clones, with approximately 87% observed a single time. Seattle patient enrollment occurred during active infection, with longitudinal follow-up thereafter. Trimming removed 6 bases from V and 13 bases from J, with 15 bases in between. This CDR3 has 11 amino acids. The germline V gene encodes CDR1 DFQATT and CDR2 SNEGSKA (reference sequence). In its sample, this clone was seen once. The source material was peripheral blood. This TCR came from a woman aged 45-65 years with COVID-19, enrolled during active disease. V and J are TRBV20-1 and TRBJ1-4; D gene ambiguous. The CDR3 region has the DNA TGCAGTGCAATGGCCAGCGGGCGACTGTTTTTT. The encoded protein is CSAMASGRLFF.